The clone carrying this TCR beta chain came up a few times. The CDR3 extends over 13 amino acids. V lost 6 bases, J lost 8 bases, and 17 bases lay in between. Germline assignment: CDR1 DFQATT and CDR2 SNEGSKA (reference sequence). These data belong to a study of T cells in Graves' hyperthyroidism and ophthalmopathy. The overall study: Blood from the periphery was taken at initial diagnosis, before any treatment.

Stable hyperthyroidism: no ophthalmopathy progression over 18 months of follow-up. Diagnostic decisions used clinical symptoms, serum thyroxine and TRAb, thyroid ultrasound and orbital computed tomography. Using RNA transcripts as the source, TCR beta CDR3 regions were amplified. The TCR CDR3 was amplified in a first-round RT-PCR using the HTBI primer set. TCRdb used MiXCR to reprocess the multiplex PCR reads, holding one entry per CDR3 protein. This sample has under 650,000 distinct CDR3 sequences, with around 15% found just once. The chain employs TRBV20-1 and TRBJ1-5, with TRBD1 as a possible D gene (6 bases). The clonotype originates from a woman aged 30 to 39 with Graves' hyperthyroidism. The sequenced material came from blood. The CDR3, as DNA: TGCAGTGCGACAACAGGGACCCGGGAGCCCCAGCATTTT. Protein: CSATTGTREPQHF.